The present entry profiles one T cell receptor beta chain with its context. This specimen comes from a study of cytomegalovirus exposure and HLA in healthy donors. Across the whole study: An earlier analysis identified 120 million or so unique TCR beta sequences in approximately 170 million T cells.

PCR amplification relied on 60 Vbeta primers (plus 13 Jbeta primers). Sequencing was performed with immunoSEQ multiplex PCR; in TCRdb, only in-frame clones are kept and a portion is missing. The sample lists over 150,000 clones, approximately 80% occurring once. Trimming cost V 3 bases and J 8 bases, with 14 bases left between them. The V gene's germline CDR1 is SGHRS and CDR2 YFSETQ. CDR3 length: 13 amino acids. This sequence originates from a woman in her thirties in good health and CMV-seropositive. Sequencing used PBMCs. The chain links TRBV5-1 to TRBJ1-1; possibly TRBD1 for D (5 bases). In DNA, the CDR3 is TGCGCCAGCAGCTCGGGTGGGGCCGGGGAAGCTTTCTTT. It translates to CASSSGGAGEAFF.